The 6 T cell receptor beta chains listed next were all sequenced from one sample in a study of T cell changes during pregnancy in multiple sclerosis. Produced via immunoSEQ multiplex PCR; TCRdb's table is partial and in-frame only. The repertoire holds 90,000 to 95,000 clones, with 75% to 95% as singletons. Sequencing was performed on peripheral blood, taken before pregnancy. All receptors derive from a female donor with multiple sclerosis, enrolled in a pregnancy study.

The rearrangement uses TRBV7-9 and TRBJ1-5; 9 nucleotides match TRBD1. After removal of 5 bases from V and 8 bases from J, the junction contained 7 bases not matched to a gene. CDR3 size: 14 residues. From germline, CDR1 is SEHNR and CDR2 FQNEAQ (reference sequence). DNA of the CDR3: TGTGCCAGCAGCCAGGGACAGGGTCCGAAGCCCCAGCATTTT. It is translated as CASSQGQGPKPQHF.

The chain is built from TRBV18 and TRBJ1-2; D not certain. Germline V gene sequence: CDR1 KGHSH, CDR2 LQKENI. The CDR3 consists of 14 residues. V shed 4 bases and J shed 8 bases, with 17 bases lying between them. The CDR3 nucleotides read TGTGCCAGCTCACATCCGGACTCCTTGGGAGGCTACACCTTC. As protein: CASSHPDSLGGYTF.

The rearrangement joins TRBV19 to TRBJ2-3, with TRBD2 as a possible D gene (6 bases). Trimming stripped 3 bases from V and 0 bases from J, with 13 bases between. CDR3 length equals 16 residues. Germline V lookup: CDR1 LNHDA, CDR2 SQIVND (reference sequence). The CDR3 nucleotides read TGTGCCAGTAGTATTATGGGGACTCGTAGCACAGATACGCAGTATTTT. Its protein product is CASSIMGTRSTDTQYF.

The rearrangement uses TRBV7-3 and TRBJ2-5; 9 bases line up with TRBD1. Germline V gives CDR1 SGHTA, CDR2 FQGTGA. Trimming removed 5 bases from V and 6 bases from J; junction bases left unmatched: 4. The CDR3 has 13 amino acids. CDR3 region: CASSPGQGKTQYF. The CDR3 bases are TGTGCCAGCAGCCCCGGACAGGGGAAGACCCAGTACTTC.

The chain combines TRBV2 with TRBJ2-1; 7 positions match TRBD1. The CDR3 contains 11 residues. Germline CDR1 is SNHLY and CDR2 is FYNNEI. V was pared by 7 bases and J by 10 bases, with 4 bases of the junction left unmatched. CDR3 protein: CASNRGEEQFF. For the CDR3, the DNA is TGTGCCAGCAACAGGGGAGAGGAGCAGTTCTTC.

The V call is TRBV9, the J call TRBJ1-1; D gene unclear. V lost 1 base to trimming and J lost 3 bases, with 13 bases between them. CDR1 and CDR2 from the germline V gene are SGDLS and YYNGEE. The CDR3 spans 15 residues. The CDR3 loop is CASSVLSQWDTEAFF. The CDR3, as DNA: TGTGCCAGCAGCGTACTTTCACAGTGGGACACTGAAGCTTTCTTT.